The rows below give T cell receptor beta chains drawn from one sample of a study of cytomegalovirus exposure and HLA in healthy donors. Sequencing was performed with immunoSEQ multiplex PCR; in TCRdb, only in-frame clones are kept and a portion is missing. The table lists about 110,000 clones, roughly 80% of them singletons. Material: PBMCs. These receptors originate from a man aged 25-45 years in good health and CMV-seronegative. Both conserved end residues are part of each CDR3.

TRBJ1-2	TRBV11-2	CASSASGGYTF
TRBJ1-1	TRBV4-1	CASSQVLNTEAFF
TRBJ1-1	TRBV9	CASSVYRVTFF
TRBJ1-1	TRBV11-1	CASSSREDTEAFF
TRBJ1-4	TRBV5-1	CASSFDRAREKLFF
TRBJ2-1	TRBV6-1	CASRVDLRLDEQFF
TRBJ2-5	TRBV4-1	CASSQDRGTSGRHRQETQYF
TRBJ2-7	TRBV5-6	CASSLGAGAYEQYF
TRBJ1-1	TRBV7-6	CASSLAGTAEAFF
TRBJ2-5	TRBV28	CASSFPGALETQYF
TRBJ2-2	TRBV6-5	CASRGPNTGELFF
TRBJ2-7	TRBV10-3	CAISGAGAWNEQYF
TRBJ2-3	TRBV5-1	CASSSGTGLLTQYF
TRBJ2-1	TRBV21-1	CASSNRTSGDLTSSYNEQFF
TRBJ2-1	TRBV7-8	CASSSRTGGSDNEQFF
TRBJ2-1	TRBV30	CAWSVPGLAGGLRHNEQFF
TRBJ2-5	TRBV6-5	CATSYTSGKTQYF
TRBJ2-1	TRBV4-1	CASSQGPSGGALEQFF
TRBJ2-5	TRBV27	CASSLELPGTQYF